What follows describes a single TCR beta chain. The data belong to a study of blood T cell repertoires in COVID-19. The overall study: T cells, B-cell-depleted T cells, or PBMCs supplied cDNA or gDNA.

Germline V gene sequence: CDR1 SGDLS, CDR2 YYNGEE. CDR3 length equals 18 residues. The V and J ends lost 0 bases and 1 base, in that order; junction bases with no gene match: 8. TCRdb's copy holds only in-frame clones and misses some; the assay was immunoSEQ multiplex PCR. The sample lists just over 90,000 clones, 90% occurring once. Source material: peripheral blood. The chain employs TRBV9 and TRBJ2-5, with 11 bases lining up with TRBD2. The sequence derives from a human donor with active COVID-19. The donor label of this sample is uncertain. Here the CDR3 DNA reads TGTGCCAGCAGCGTAGCCCTGGGGACTAGCGGAACCCAAGAGACCCAGTACTTC. Translation: CASSVALGTSGTQETQYF.